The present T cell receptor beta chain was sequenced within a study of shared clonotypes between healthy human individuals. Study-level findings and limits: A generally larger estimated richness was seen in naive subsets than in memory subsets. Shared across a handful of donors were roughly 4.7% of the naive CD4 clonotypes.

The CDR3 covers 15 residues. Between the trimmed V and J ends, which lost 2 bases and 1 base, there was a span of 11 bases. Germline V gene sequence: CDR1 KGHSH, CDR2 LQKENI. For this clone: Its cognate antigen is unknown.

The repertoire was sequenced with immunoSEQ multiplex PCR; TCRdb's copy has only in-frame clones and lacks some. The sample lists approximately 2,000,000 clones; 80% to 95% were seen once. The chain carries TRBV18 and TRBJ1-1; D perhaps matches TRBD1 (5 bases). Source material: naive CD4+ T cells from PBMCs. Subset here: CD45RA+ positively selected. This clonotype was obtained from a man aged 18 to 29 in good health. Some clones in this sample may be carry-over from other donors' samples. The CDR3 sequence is CASSPAQGRNTEAFF. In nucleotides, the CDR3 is TGTGCCAGCTCACCAGCCCAGGGCCGGAACACTGAAGCTTTCTTT.